These 16 T cell receptor beta chains were sequenced from one sample in a study of blood T cell repertoires in COVID-19. Produced via immunoSEQ multiplex PCR; TCRdb's table is partial and in-frame only. The sample includes roughly 140,000 clones, approximately 84% seen only once; the top ten take 5.5% to 7%. The specimen sequenced was peripheral blood. The receptor source for this set is a human donor in a cohort sampled during active COVID-19.

This chain uses TRBV7-2 with TRBJ2-4; D remains ambiguous. The germline gives CDR1 SGHTA, CDR2 FQGNSA. This CDR3 contains 14 residues. Trimming took off 0 bases at V and 7 bases at J, with 10 bases between the two ends. As DNA, the CDR3 is TGTGCCAGCAGCTTAGCGTCTGGTCGGAACATTCAGTACTTC. Translation: CASSLASGRNIQYF.

The J gene is TRBJ2-3, the V gene TRBV7-2, with 11 bases lining up with TRBD1. Germline V gene data show CDR1 as SGHTA and CDR2 as FQGNSA. The length of the CDR3 is 17 residues. Unmatched junction bases numbered 6, after V lost 4 bases and J lost 0 bases. Here the CDR3 DNA reads TGTGCCAGCAGCTCTAGGACAGGGGGCATAAGCACAGATACGCAGTATTTT. It is translated as CASSSRTGGISTDTQYF.

This chain uses TRBV2 with TRBJ1-5; the D is unclear. CDR1 and CDR2 (germline): SNHLY, FYNNEI. The CDR3 totals 16 residues. The V gene lost 6 bases and the J gene lost 0 bases, with 15 bases spanning the gap. Written as DNA, the CDR3 is TGTGCCAGCAGCGGATCAGGCACCTATAGCAATCAGCCCCAGCATTTT. The encoded protein is CASSGSGTYSNQPQHF.

The V and J genes are TRBV4-2 and TRBJ1-5; possible D gene TRBD1, 5 bases. Trimming cost V 0 bases and J 16 bases, with 19 bases left between them. Germline lookup yields CDR1 LGHNA and CDR2 YNFKEQ. The length of the CDR3 is 14 residues. The CDR3 reads CASSQDFRGRFQHF. In DNA, the CDR3 is TGTGCCAGCAGCCAAGATTTTAGGGGAAGATTTCAACATTTT.

This clone appeared a single time. The rearrangement joins TRBV11-2 to TRBJ1-1; weak D call: TRBD1 (5 bases). Germline V gene data show CDR1 as SGHAT and CDR2 as FQNNGV. The ends were cut back, 5 bases at V and 1 base at J, with 14 bases in the middle. This CDR3 is built from 15 residues. CDR3 nucleotide sequence: TGTGCCAGCAGCATCCGACAGATTTCGAACACTGAAGCTTTCTTT. Its protein product is CASSIRQISNTEAFF. Drawing the rest from reference TRBV11-2 and TRBJ1-1, the complete variable domain is EAGVAQSPRYKIIEKRQSVAFWCNPISGHATLYWYQQILGQGPKLLIQFQNNGVVDDSQLPKDRFSAERLKGVDSTLKIQPAKLEDSAVYLCASSIRQISNTEAFFGQGTRLTVV.

V and J are TRBV20-1 and TRBJ2-5; no definite D call. Germline lookup yields CDR1 DFQATT and CDR2 SNEGSKA (reference sequence). The CDR3 spans 11 residues. V was clipped by 8 bases and J by 6 bases, with 13 bases between them. The CDR3 DNA follows: TGCAGTCCAAGCGCCCCCAAGACCCAGTACTTC. Translating it yields CSPSAPKTQYF.

This clone was found many times. The sample carries other DNA sequences with the same CDR3. The chain couples TRBV7-9 to TRBJ2-3; maybe TRBD2 (6 bases). The V and J ends lost 2 bases and 1 base respectively, with 13 bases between them. Per germline, CDR1 SEHNR and CDR2 FQNEAQ (reference sequence). The CDR3 extends over 16 amino acids. DNA for the CDR3: TGTGCCAGCAGCTTACTCCGTGGCGGGGGCACAGATACGCAGTATTTT. This gives the protein CASSLLRGGGTDTQYF.

This rearrangement joins TRBV11-3 to TRBJ2-7; perhaps TRBD1 as D (8 bases). Per the germline V gene, CDR1 is SGHNT and CDR2 is YENEEA. There are 15 residues in the CDR3. Trimming removed 5 bases from V and 7 bases from J, with 21 bases in between. CDR3 sequence (DNA): TGTGCCAGCAGCCCGGCGGGGGCAGGGGGCCAAGAGCAGTACTTC. Its protein product is CASSPAGAGGQEQYF. Drawing the rest from reference TRBV11-3 and TRBJ2-7, the complete variable domain is EAGVVQSPRYKIIEKKQPVAFWCNPISGHNTLYWYLQNLGQGPELLIRYENEEAVDDSQLPKDRFSAERLKGVDSTLKIQPAELGDSAVYLCASSPAGAGGQEQYFGPGTRLTVT.

This rearrangement joins TRBV6-2 or TRBV6-3 to TRBJ2-6; 7 bases agree with TRBD2. The CDR3 is 18 residues long. Germline lookup yields CDR1 MNHEY and CDR2 SVGEGT. After removal of 0 bases from V and 2 bases from J, the junction contained 7 bases not matched to a gene. The CDR3 region is CASSYSQGGVAGANVLTF. The CDR3 DNA reads as TGTGCCAGCAGTTACTCGCAGGGAGGGGTGGCTGGGGCCAACGTCCTGACTTTC.

This clone was detected a few times. CDR3 region: CASSAPGTEAFF. The CDR3, as DNA: TGTGCCAGCAGCGCGCCCGGGACTGAAGCTTTCTTT. The V call is TRBV3-1 (or the pseudogene TRBV3-2), the J call TRBJ1-1; no definite D call. V was shortened by 5 bases and J by 5 bases, with 9 bases between the two germline ends. The CDR3 runs to 12 residues. Germline CDR1 and CDR2: LGHDT and YNNKEL (reference sequence).

V is TRBV6-5 and J is TRBJ1-1; D possibly corresponds to TRBD1 (6 bases). This CDR3 contains 15 residues. The V end was cut by 2 bases, the J end by 7 bases, with 17 bases between. Per the germline V gene, CDR1 is MNHEY and CDR2 is SVGAGI. The chain's CDR3 is CASSYKSQGGGEAFF. The DNA of the CDR3 is TGTGCCAGCAGTTACAAATCACAAGGGGGGGGTGAAGCTTTCTTT.

V usage is TRBV30 and J usage is TRBJ2-6; D may be TRBD1 (5 bases). V lost 4 bases, J lost 2 bases, and 12 bases lay in between. This CDR3 has 15 amino acids. The V gene's germline CDR1 is GTSNPN and CDR2 SVGIG (reference sequence). The CDR3 loop is CAWTFSQAGANVLTF. CDR3 sequence (DNA): TGTGCCTGGACATTTTCACAGGCTGGGGCCAACGTCCTGACTTTC.

The V and J genes are TRBV5-1 and TRBJ2-1, with TRBD2 matching 8 bases. CDR1 is SGHRS and CDR2 is YFSETQ in the germline V gene. The junction had 5 bases not matched to a gene; V was cut back by 4 bases and J by 5 bases. This CDR3 contains 14 residues. The CDR3 nucleotides are TGCGCCAGCAGCCAATTAGCGGGGAACAATGAGCAGTTCTTC. Translated: CASSQLAGNNEQFF. Variable domain in full (rest from reference TRBV5-1 and TRBJ2-1): KAGVTQTPRYLIKTRGQQVTLSCSPISGHRSVSWYQQTPGQGLQFLFEYFSETQRNKGNFPGRFSGRQFSNSRSEMNVSTLELGDSALYLCASSQLAGNNEQFFGPGTRLTVL.

This clone was detected only once. The chain carries TRBV7-2 and TRBJ1-2, with a weak D call TRBD1 (6 bases). Trimming stripped 6 bases from V and 7 bases from J, with 18 bases between. The CDR3 is 14 amino acids. Germline V gives CDR1 SGHTA, CDR2 FQGNSA. This CDR3 is CASRIGGAHFGYTF. The CDR3 nucleotides are TGTGCCAGCAGGATCGGGGGGGCTCACTTTGGCTACACCTTC.

The J gene is TRBJ1-4, the V gene TRBV28; 9 bases align to TRBD1. Germline values: CDR1 MDHEN, CDR2 SYDVKM. The CDR3 length is 12 residues. The V gene end was trimmed by 6 bases and the J gene end by 15 bases; junction bases not matched to a gene: 8. The CDR3 region has the DNA TGTGCCAGCAGGGACAGGGGTATTTCCGTGTTTTTT. Translation: CASRDRGISVFF. Full variable domain (outside the CDR3, taken from reference TRBV28 and TRBJ1-4): DVKVTQSSRYLVKRTGEKVFLECVQDMDHENMFWYRQDPGLGLRLIYFSYDVKMKEKGDIPEGYSVSREKKERFSLILESASTNQTSMYLCASRDRGISVFFGSGTQLSVL.

The chain has TRBV7-2 and TRBJ1-2; a weak D match, TRBD1 (6 bases). Between the trimmed V and J ends, which lost 1 base and 6 bases, there was a span of 12 bases. The CDR3 runs to 14 residues. Per germline, CDR1 SGHTA and CDR2 FQGNSA. CDR3 amino acids: CASSLDRVSNGYTF. The CDR3 DNA is TGTGCCAGCAGCTTAGACAGGGTCAGCAATGGCTACACCTTC.